A selection of T cell receptor beta chains follows, all from one sample in a study of blood T cell repertoires in COVID-19. The assay was immunoSEQ multiplex PCR, and TCRdb's table has in-frame clones only and misses some. Altogether some 200,000 clones are present, roughly 80% being singletons, with the ten largest covering approximately 6.1%. The material sequenced was peripheral blood. The receptors were sampled from a woman between 35 and 50 years old with acute or convalescent COVID-19. Both conserved end residues are part of each CDR3. A clone size is listed for some rows: how often the clone was seen (once, few, many), or a class if it is expanded.

>TRBJ2-3|TRBV13|NA
CASSSPVQGTDTQYF
>TRBJ2-1|TRBV16|NA
CASSRASHNEQFF
>TRBJ2-7|TRBV3-1/TRBV3-2|NA
CASSRAGGPSEQYF
>TRBJ1-6|TRBV4-1|NA
CASSQVQTGTGDRPLHF
>TRBJ1-2|TRBV3-1/TRBV3-2|NA
CASSQSTGTASYTF
>TRBJ2-7|TRBV28|NA
CASSFRGYMSDEQYF
>TRBJ1-2|TRBV4-2|NA
CASSSLSTGDGGGANYGYTF
>TRBJ1-2|TRBV5-4|NA
CASSPQQGARTGYTF
>TRBJ2-1|TRBV1|NA
CTSSQDTGVYNEQFF
>TRBJ2-3|TRBV7-2|NA
CASSSVAGFADTQYF
>TRBJ1-5|TRBV30|NA
CAWSAAIASQPQHF
>TRBJ1-6|TRBV11-2|NA
CASSSGQSNSPLHF
>TRBJ1-5|TRBV19|NA
CASSIQGGNQPQHF
>TRBJ1-2|TRBV5-1|NA
CASSPSADRGGGYTF
>TRBJ2-1|TRBV27|NA
CASSWTGLNEQFF
>TRBJ2-5|TRBV24-1|NA
CATSAGQGRGETQYF
>TRBJ2-1|TRBV4-1|NA
CASSSPPRGRDNEQFF
>TRBJ2-7|TRBV19|NA
CASSPGTGTGYEQYF
>TRBJ1-1|TRBV10-3|NA
CASDRGMNTEAFF
>TRBJ2-3|TRBV27|NA
CASSLRTSGSNTQYF
>TRBJ2-1|TRBV7-8|NA
CASSLVASQSSYNEQFF
>TRBJ2-4|TRBV5-1|NA
CASSPEAAKNIQYF
>TRBJ1-1|TRBV6-1|NA
CASSDGGHTEAFF
>TRBJ2-3|TRBV7-6|NA
CASSLLQGTDTQYF
>TRBJ2-7|TRBV2|NA
CASQDSTYEQYF
>TRBJ1-2|TRBV5-4|few
CASSLAGGVYGYTF
>TRBJ1-4|TRBV7-9|few
CASSFGTGVNEKLFF
>TRBJ1-5|TRBV3-1/TRBV3-2|NA
CASSQDLGRRPQHF
>TRBJ1-1|TRBV5-1|NA
CASRGEGEAFF
>TRBJ1-3|TRBV20-1|few
CSASWTGSGNTIYF
>TRBJ1-2|TRBV27|NA
CASSLTDSFYGYTF
>TRBJ2-2|TRBV3-1/TRBV3-2|few
CASSHSGSGTGELFF
>TRBJ1-1|TRBV7-9|NA
CASPLAQGWYTEAFF
>TRBJ1-5|TRBV2|once
CASSEGRIGRWPQHF
>TRBJ2-3|TRBV6-5|NA
CASGHGRTDTQYF
>TRBJ2-5|TRBV2|NA
CASSERQETQYF
>TRBJ2-1|TRBV28|NA
CASSGVRDEQFF
>TRBJ2-1|TRBV3-1/TRBV3-2|NA
CARDSPAGGPHNEQFF
>TRBJ2-7|TRBV6-2/TRBV6-3|NA
CASSYVSAYEQYF
>TRBJ1-2|TRBV3-1/TRBV3-2|NA
CASSQVTRGQGGYTF
>TRBJ2-5|TRBV2|NA
CASSEGTGGGETQYF
>TRBJ1-2|TRBV28|NA
CASSLVEYGYTF
>TRBJ1-1|TRBV5-4|NA
CASSLVFGGSGTEAFF
>TRBJ1-3|TRBV9|NA
CASSPGGSGNTIYF
>TRBJ1-3|TRBV19|NA
CASTRSGAAGNTIYF
>TRBJ2-2|TRBV24-1|NA
CATSDPGTVTGELFF
>TRBJ1-6|TRBV19|NA
CASSHGQDNSPLHF
>TRBJ1-5|TRBV30|NA
CACKRTGNQPQHF
>TRBJ1-5|TRBV10-3|once
CAISGDRGQQPQHF
>TRBJ2-1|TRBV27|few
CASSSSLSYNEQFF
>TRBJ1-4|TRBV5-1|NA
CASSKGQEGEKLFF
>TRBJ2-2|TRBV3-1/TRBV3-2|NA
CASSRVSGELFF